This T cell receptor beta chain originates from a study of metastatic and nonmetastatic thyroid tumors (dated by TCRdb to the early 2020s). General notes on the study: The researchers compared repertoires between peripheral blood samples and tumor or nodule tissue samples from patients with malignant or benign thyroid disease.

Beyond this particular receptor, the publication reports: In both blood and tumor samples, malignant tumors were reported to have significantly higher TCR beta diversity than benign nodules.

No treatment had been received by any patient before thyroid surgery. Using T-cell receptor beta sequencing, the study looked back at clinical samples from patients collected from about 2012 to 2018. Receptor amplification or capture employed PCR. TCRdb lists the instrument as Illumina HiSeq 4000. High-throughput sequencing was used to profile the TCR beta-chain CDR3 region of every patient. The authors' analysis ran thus. Drawing on CDR3 differences between clinicopathological groups, the researchers built a classifier meant to tell apart patients with distant-metastatic papillary thyroid cancer. The Shannon index was used to measure repertoire diversity, and the Morisita-Horn index was used to measure how similar tumor and blood repertoires were. TCRdb passed the public sequencing reads through fastp at Q25 and MiXCR, retaining productive beta sequences. What appears here as the V and J calls and clone size reflects TCRdb's work, not the paper's. Counted in this sample were tens of thousands of clones; 15% of them appeared once. Of the sample, about 39% is held by the ten largest clones.

The germline V gene (reference sequence) provides CDR1 DFQATT and CDR2 SNEGSKA. The CDR3 goes from the cysteine to the phenylalanine over 15 residues. The sequence is cut down to CDR3 DNA, 45 bases in frame from base 1. For this chain, trimming is 0 bases at the V end and 8 bases at the J end, and the number of junction bases without a gene match is 8. This clone was recorded at least ten times. Its recognized antigen is unknown. The input lacks base qualities; no much larger clone sits a single base away. In this chain, TRBV20-1 is recombined with TRBJ2-1; 9 bases in the junction line up with TRBD2. Input material: blood. The receptor comes from a female donor with papillary thyroid cancer or a benign thyroid nodule (not recorded which). Some clones in this sample may be carry-over from other donors' samples. The nucleotide sequence is TGCAGTGCTAGAGATGTGCGGGAGGGTATATATGAGCAGTTCTTC. This encodes CSARDVREGIYEQFF.